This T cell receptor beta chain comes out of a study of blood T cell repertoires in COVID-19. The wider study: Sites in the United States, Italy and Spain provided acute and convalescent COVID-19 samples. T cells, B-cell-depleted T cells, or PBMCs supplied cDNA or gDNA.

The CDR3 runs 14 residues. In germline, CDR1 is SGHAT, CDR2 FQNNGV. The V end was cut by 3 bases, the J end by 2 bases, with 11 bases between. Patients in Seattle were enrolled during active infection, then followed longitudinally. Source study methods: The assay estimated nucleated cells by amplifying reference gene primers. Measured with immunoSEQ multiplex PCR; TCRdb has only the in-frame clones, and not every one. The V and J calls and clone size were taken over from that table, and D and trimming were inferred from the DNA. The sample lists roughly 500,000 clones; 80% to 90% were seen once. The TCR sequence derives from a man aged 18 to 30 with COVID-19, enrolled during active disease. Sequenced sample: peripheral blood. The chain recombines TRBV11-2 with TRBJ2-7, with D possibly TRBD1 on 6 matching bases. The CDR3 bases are TGTGCCAGCAGCTTTGGGACACCGGCCTACGAGCAGTACTTC. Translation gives CASSFGTPAYEQYF.